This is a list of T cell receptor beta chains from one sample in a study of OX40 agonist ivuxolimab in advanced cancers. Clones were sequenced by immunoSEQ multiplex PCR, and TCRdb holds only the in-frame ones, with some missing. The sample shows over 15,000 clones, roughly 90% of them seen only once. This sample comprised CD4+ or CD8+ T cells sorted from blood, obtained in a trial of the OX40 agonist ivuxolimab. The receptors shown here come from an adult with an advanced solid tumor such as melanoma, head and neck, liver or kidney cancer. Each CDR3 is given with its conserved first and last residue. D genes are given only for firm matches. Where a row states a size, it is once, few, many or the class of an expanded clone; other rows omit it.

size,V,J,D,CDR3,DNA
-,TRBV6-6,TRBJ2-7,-,CASSSGTTYEQYF,TGTGCCAGCAGTTCCGGGACCACTTACGAGCAGTACTTC
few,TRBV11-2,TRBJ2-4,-,CASSLVSTPENIQYF,TGTGCCAGCAGCTTAGTCTCGACGCCTGAAAACATTCAGTACTTC
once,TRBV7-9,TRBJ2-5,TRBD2,CASSFPRLAGGGETQYF,TGTGCCAGCAGCTTTCCCCGACTAGCGGGAGGTGGTGAGACCCAGTACTTC
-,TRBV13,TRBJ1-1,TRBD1,CASSPSQGAAGFTEAFF,TGTGCCAGCAGCCCCTCACAGGGGGCTGCTGGTTTCACTGAAGCTTTCTTT
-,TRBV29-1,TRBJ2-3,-,CSVTRIDTQYF,TGCAGCGTTACCAGGATAGATACGCAGTATTTT
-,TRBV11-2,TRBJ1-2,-,CASSLGQYGYTF,TGTGCCAGCAGCCTAGGACAGTATGGCTACACCTTC
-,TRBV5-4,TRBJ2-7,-,CASSLARQGTAYEQYF,TGTGCCAGCAGCTTGGCCCGCCAAGGGACCGCCTACGAGCAGTACTTC
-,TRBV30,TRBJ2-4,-,CAWRAGQGQAYF,TGTGCCTGGAGAGCCGGGCAGGGGCAAGCTTACTTC
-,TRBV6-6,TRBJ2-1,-,CASSYSSGRGDNEQFF,TGTGCCAGCAGTTACTCTTCCGGGAGAGGGGACAATGAGCAGTTCTTC
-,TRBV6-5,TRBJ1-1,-,CASRETWNTEAFF,TGTGCCAGCAGAGAGACATGGAACACTGAAGCTTTCTTT
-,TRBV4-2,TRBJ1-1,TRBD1,CASSPPKNSGGPTEAFF,TGTGCCAGCAGCCCGCCAAAAAATTCAGGGGGCCCCACTGAAGCTTTCTTT
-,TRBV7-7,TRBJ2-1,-,CASSLDGSSYNEQFF,TGTGCTAGCAGCTTGGACGGAAGCTCCTACAATGAGCAGTTCTTC
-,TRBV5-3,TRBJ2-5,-,CARSLAATSFETQYF,TGTGCCAGAAGCTTGGCAGCCACGTCTTTTGAGACCCAGTACTTC
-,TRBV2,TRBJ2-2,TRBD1,CASAGQGATGELFF,TGTGCCAGCGCGGGACAGGGGGCCACCGGGGAGCTGTTTTTT
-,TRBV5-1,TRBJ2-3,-,CASSLDGAEDTQYF,TGCGCCAGCAGCTTAGACGGGGCTGAAGATACGCAGTATTTT
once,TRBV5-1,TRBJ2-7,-,CASSLGVDWGEQYF,TGCGCCAGCAGCTTAGGGGTGGACTGGGGCGAGCAGTACTTC
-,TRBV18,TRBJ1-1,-,CASSPTGFFDTEAFF,TGTGCCAGCTCACCAACGGGGTTTTTCGACACTGAAGCTTTCTTT
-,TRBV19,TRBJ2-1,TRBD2,CASSIYLGGSTDEQFF,TGTGCCAGTAGTATTTATCTCGGCGGGAGTACGGATGAGCAGTTCTTC
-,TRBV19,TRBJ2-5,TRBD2,CASSTLLAGQETQYF,TGTGCCAGTAGTACCCTCTTAGCGGGGCAAGAGACCCAGTACTTC
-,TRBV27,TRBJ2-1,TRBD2,CASSFRGGNEQFF,TGTGCCAGCAGTTTCCGGGGGGGTAATGAGCAGTTCTTC
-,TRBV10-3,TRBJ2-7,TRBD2,CAIGTSGGAYEQYF,TGTGCCATAGGGACTAGCGGGGGGGCCTACGAGCAGTACTTC
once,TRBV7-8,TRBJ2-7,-,CASSFVPWEQYF,TGTGCCAGCAGCTTCGTACCGTGGGAGCAGTACTTC
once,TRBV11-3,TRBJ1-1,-,CASSLAAGRGSYAEAFF,TGTGCCAGCAGCTTAGCGGCAGGACGGGGTTCGTACGCTGAAGCTTTCTTT
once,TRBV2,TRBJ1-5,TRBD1,CASSAETGNQPQHF,TGTGCCAGCAGTGCCGAGACAGGGAATCAGCCCCAGCATTTT
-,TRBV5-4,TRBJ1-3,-,CASSLGGGSGNTIYF,TGTGCCAGCAGCTTGGGAGGGGGCTCTGGAAACACCATATATTTT
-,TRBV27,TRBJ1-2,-,CASSPLWGSGGYTF,TGTGCCAGCAGTCCCCTTTGGGGGAGTGGAGGCTACACCTTC
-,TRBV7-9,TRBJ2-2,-,CASAEDTGELFF,TGTGCCTCGGCGGAGGACACCGGGGAGCTGTTTTTT
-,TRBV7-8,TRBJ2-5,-,CASSLVSGQGRGETQYF,TGTGCCAGCAGCTTAGTATCGGGGCAGGGGAGAGGGGAGACCCAGTACTTC
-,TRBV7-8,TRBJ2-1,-,CASSSIASQSERGQFF,TGTGCCAGCAGCTCGATAGCCTCACAGAGTGAAAGGGGTCAGTTCTTC
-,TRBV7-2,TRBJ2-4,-,CASSPDGGGIQYF,TGTGCCAGCAGCCCAGACGGGGGAGGCATTCAGTACTTC
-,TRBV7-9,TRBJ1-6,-,CASSPIGGTIHSPLHF,TGTGCCAGCAGCCCAATCGGGGGGACAATCCATTCACCCCTCCACTTT
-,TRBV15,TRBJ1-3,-,CATSRGDGNTIYF,TGTGCCACCAGTAGGGGGGACGGAAACACCATATATTTT
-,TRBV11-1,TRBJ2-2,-,CASSLEAGTAGELFF,TGTGCCAGCAGCTTAGAGGCAGGGACCGCCGGGGAGCTGTTTTTT
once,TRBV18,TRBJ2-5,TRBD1,CASSRDRGNQETQYF,TGTGCCAGCTCACGGGACAGGGGGAACCAAGAGACCCAGTACTTC
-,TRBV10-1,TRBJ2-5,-,CASSESGGTYQETQYF,TGCGCCAGCAGTGAGTCCGGCGGGACGTACCAAGAGACCCAGTACTTC
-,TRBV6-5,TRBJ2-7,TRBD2,CASSSHRLAGGDEQYF,TGTGCCAGCAGTTCCCACCGACTAGCGGGAGGAGACGAGCAGTACTTC
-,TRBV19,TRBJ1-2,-,CASSIGPGGVYGYTF,TGTGCCAGTAGTATAGGCCCTGGCGGGGTATATGGCTACACCTTC
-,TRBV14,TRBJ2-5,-,CASSQDSLVETQYF,TGTGCCAGCAGCCAAGACTCACTGGTAGAGACCCAGTACTTC
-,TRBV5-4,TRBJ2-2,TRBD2,CASSLGLAGVNGELFF,TGTGCCAGCAGCTTGGGACTAGCGGGAGTGAACGGGGAGCTGTTTTTT
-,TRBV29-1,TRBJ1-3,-,CSVIQATSGNTIYF,TGCAGCGTTATACAGGCCACCTCTGGAAACACCATATATTTT
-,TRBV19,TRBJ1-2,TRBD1,CASSTGQGYGYTF,TGTGCCAGTAGTACTGGACAGGGCTATGGCTACACCTTC
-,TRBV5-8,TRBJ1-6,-,CASSLDLRVSPLHF,TGTGCCAGCAGCTTGGACCTTAGGGTTTCACCCCTCCACTTT
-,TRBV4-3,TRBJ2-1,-,CASSQERAVSYNEQFF,TGCGCCAGCAGCCAAGAGCGAGCGGTCTCCTACAATGAGCAGTTCTTC
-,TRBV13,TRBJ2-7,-,CASSLVGTYEQYF,TGTGCCAGCAGCTTGGTCGGTACCTACGAGCAGTACTTC
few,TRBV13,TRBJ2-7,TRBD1,CASSRNHDRAPFYEQYF,TGTGCCAGCAGCCGAAACCACGACAGGGCCCCTTTCTACGAGCAGTACTTC
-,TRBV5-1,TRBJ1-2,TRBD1,CASRTGEIAYGYTF,TGCGCCAGCCGAACAGGGGAGATTGCCTATGGCTACACCTTC
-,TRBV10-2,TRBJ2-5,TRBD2,CASRGPSGGPGETQYF,TGCGCCAGCAGGGGCCCTAGCGGGGGCCCGGGGGAGACCCAGTACTTC